This T cell receptor beta chain was sequenced for a study of T-cell memory formation after mild COVID-19. The CDR3 consists of 15 residues. Germline CDR1 SGHTA, CDR2 FQGTGA. The ends lost 1 base at V and 9 bases at J; junction bases unmatched: 9. TCRdb recomputed calls from the 5' RACE reads with MiXCR, one row per CDR3 protein. The sample consists of 170,000 or so distinct CDR3 sequences, about a fifth of them appearing once. The source is an adult woman who had mild COVID-19 (a few samples of this study predate the infection). Cell type and time point are not known. The specimen was PBMCs or a T cell subset sorted from them (not recorded which). The chain is built from TRBV7-3 and TRBJ2-1, with 7 bases lining up with TRBD2. CDR3 in DNA: TGTGCCAGCAGCTTAATGGCGGGAGCCTACGGTGAGCAGTTCTTC. Its translation: CASSLMAGAYGEQFF.